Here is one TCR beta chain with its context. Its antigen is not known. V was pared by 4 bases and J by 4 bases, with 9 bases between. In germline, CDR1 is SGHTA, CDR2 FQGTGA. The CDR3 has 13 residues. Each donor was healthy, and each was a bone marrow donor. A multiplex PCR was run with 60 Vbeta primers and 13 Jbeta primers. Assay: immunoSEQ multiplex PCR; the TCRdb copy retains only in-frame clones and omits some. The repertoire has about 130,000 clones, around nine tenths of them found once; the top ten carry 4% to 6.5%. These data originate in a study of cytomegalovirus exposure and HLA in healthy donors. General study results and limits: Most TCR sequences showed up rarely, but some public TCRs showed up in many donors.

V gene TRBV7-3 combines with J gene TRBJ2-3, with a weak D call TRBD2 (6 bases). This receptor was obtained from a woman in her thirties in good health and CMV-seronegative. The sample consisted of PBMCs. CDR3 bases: TGTGCCAGCAGCTACGGGGGTTCAGATACGCAGTATTTT. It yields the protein CASSYGGSDTQYF.